This TCR beta chain is drawn from a study of graft-versus-host responses after intestinal transplantation. On the study more broadly: Anti-thymocyte globulin induction preceded two to four years of tacrolimus and steroid maintenance in all recipients. Study results and limitations: GvH clonotypes were identified within recipient marrow, with a subset emerging first in ileum or blood. Across patients carrying graft-donor T cell macrochimerism, allografts held high graft-versus-host to host-versus-graft clonal ratios.

This clone appeared once. Its specificity is not known. CDR3 length equals 13 residues. Trimming took 6 bases from V and 3 from J; bases not matched to a gene: 4. Germline assignment: CDR1 MDHEN and CDR2 SYDVKM. Libraries were prepared by immunoSEQ multiplex PCR; TCRdb keeps only in-frame clonotypes and omits some of them. The table includes about 110,000 clones, 93% detected once. The TCR comes from a human donor who received an intestinal transplant. This material consisted of unstimulated CD8+ T cells sorted from spleen or lymph node cells, taken before intestinal transplant. J is TRBJ1-2 and V is TRBV28, with 7 bases matching TRBD1. CDR3 bases: TGTGCCAGCAGGTCGGGACAGTACTATGGCTACACCTTC. It specifies CASRSGQYYGYTF.